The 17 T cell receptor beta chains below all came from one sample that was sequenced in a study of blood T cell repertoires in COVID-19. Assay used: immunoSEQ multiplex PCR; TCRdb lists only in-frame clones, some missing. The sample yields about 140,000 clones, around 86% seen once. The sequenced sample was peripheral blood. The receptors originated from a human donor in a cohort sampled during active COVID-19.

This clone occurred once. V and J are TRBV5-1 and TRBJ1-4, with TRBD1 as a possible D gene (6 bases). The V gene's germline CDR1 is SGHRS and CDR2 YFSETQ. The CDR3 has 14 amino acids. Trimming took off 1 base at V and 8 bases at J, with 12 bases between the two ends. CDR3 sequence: CASSLTGSGEKLFF. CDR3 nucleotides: TGCGCCAGCAGCTTGACAGGGTCGGGGGAAAAACTGTTTTTT.

The CDR3 loop is CASSFGGRDEQFF. In nucleotides, the CDR3 is TGTGCCAGCAGTTTCGGGGGACGGGATGAGCAGTTCTTC. The V call is TRBV28, the J call TRBJ2-1, with TRBD2 as a possible D gene (6 bases). Germline loops: CDR1 MDHEN, CDR2 SYDVKM. V lost 3 bases and J 8 bases, leaving 11 bases between the germline ends. CDR3 length: 13 residues.

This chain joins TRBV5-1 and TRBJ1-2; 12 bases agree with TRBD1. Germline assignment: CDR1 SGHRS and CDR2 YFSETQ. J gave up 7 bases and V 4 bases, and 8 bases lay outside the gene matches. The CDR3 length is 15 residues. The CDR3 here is CASSEPGQGAIGYTF. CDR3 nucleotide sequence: TGCGCCAGCAGCGAACCGGGACAGGGGGCGATTGGCTACACCTTC.

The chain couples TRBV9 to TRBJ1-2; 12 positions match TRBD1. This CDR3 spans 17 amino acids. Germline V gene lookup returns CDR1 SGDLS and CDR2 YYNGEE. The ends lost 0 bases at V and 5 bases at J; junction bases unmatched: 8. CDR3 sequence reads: CASSVGGTGGRGYGYTF. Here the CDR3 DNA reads TGTGCCAGCAGCGTAGGTGGGACAGGGGGCCGAGGGTATGGCTACACCTTC.

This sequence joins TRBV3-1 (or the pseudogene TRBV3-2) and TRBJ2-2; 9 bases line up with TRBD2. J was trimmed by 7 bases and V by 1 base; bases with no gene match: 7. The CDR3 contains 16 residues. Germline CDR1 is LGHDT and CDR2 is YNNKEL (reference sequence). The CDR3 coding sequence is TGTGCCAGCAGCCAAGTGCGGGGGGGCTCTAACGGGGAGCTGTTTTTT. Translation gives CASSQVRGGSNGELFF.

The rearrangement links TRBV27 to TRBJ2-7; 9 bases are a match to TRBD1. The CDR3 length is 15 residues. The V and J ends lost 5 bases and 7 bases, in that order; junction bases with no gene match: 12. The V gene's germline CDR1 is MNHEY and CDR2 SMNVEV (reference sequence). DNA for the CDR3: TGTGCCAGCAGTCCCCTGGGACAGGGTTTTCAGGAGCAGTACTTC. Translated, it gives CASSPLGQGFQEQYF.

The CDR3 spells CASKLIRGMSYNSPLHF. The CDR3 DNA follows: TGTGCCAGCAAACTCATCAGGGGGATGTCCTATAATTCACCCCTCCACTTT. The V gene is TRBV27, the J gene TRBJ1-6; 7 positions agree with TRBD1. With 7 bases clipped from V and 1 base from J, the junction kept 10 bases outside the gene matches. Germline V lookup: CDR1 MNHEY, CDR2 SMNVEV (reference sequence). The CDR3 extends over 17 amino acids.

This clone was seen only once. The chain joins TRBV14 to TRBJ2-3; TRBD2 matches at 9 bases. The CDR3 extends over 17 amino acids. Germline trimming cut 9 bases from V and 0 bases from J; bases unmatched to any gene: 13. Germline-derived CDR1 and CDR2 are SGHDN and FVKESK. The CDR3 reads CARGGLAGINSTDTQYF. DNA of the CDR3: TGTGCCAGAGGGGGGCTAGCGGGGATAAACAGCACAGATACGCAGTATTTT.

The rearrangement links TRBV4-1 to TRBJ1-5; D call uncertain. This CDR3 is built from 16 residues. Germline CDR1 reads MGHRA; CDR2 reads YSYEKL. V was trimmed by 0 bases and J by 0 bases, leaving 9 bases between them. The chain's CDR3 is CASSQDRLDSNQPQHF. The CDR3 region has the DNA TGCGCCAGCAGCCAAGATCGACTGGATAGCAATCAGCCCCAGCATTTT.

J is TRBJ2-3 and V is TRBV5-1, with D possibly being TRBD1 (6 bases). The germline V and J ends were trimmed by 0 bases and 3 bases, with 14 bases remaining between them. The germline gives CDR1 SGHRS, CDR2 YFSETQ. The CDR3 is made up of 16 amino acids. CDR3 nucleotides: TGCGCCAGCAGCTTGGAGGGCCCAGGGGTGACAGATACGCAGTATTTT. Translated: CASSLEGPGVTDTQYF. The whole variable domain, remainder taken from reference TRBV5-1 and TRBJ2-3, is KAGVTQTPRYLIKTRGQQVTLSCSPISGHRSVSWYQQTPGQGLQFLFEYFSETQRNKGNFPGRFSGRQFSNSRSEMNVSTLELGDSALYLCASSLEGPGVTDTQYFGPGTRLTVL.

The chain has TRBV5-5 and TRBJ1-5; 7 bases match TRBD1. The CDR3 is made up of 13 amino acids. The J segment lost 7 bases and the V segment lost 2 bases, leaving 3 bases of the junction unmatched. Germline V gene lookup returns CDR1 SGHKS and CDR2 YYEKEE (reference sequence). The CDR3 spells CASSFDRAQPQHF. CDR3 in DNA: TGTGCCAGCAGCTTTGACAGGGCACAGCCCCAGCATTTT. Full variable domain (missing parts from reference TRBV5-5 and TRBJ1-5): DAGVTQSPTHLIKTRGQQVTLRCSPISGHKSVSWYQQVLGQGPQFIFQYYEKEERGRGNFPDRFSARQFPNYSSELNVNALLLGDSALYLCASSFDRAQPQHFGDGTRLSIL.

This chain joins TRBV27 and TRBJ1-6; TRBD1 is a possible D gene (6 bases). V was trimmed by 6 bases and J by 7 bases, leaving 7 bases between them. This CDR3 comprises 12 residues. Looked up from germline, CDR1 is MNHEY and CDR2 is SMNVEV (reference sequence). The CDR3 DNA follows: TGTGCCAGCAGGGACAGAAATTCACCCCTCCACTTT. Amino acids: CASRDRNSPLHF.

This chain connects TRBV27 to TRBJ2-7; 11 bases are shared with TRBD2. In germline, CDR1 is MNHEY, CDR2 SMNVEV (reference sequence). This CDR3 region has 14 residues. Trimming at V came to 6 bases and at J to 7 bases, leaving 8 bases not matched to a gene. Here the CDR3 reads CASRPGLADLEQYF. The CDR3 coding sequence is TGTGCCAGCAGACCGGGACTAGCGGACCTTGAGCAGTACTTC.

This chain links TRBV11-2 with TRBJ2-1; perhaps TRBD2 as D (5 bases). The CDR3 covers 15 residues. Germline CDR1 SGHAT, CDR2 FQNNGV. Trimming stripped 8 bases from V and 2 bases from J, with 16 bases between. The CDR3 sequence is CASSPTPGAYNEQFF. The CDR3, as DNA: TGTGCCAGCTCCCCCACGCCCGGGGCCTACAATGAGCAGTTCTTC.

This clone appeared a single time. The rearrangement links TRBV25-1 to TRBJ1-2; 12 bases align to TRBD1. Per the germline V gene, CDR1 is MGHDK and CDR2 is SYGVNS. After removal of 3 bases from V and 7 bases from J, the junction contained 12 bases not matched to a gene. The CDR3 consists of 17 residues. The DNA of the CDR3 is TGTGCCAGCAGTGATCCCGTAGGGACAGGGGGCTGGGGTGGCTACACCTTC. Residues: CASSDPVGTGGWGGYTF.

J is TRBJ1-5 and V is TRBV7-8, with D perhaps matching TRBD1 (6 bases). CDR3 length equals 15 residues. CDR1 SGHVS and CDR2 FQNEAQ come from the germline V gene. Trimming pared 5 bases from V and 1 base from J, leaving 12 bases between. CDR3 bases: TGTGCCAGCAGCCCGCGAAGGGGGAGCAATCAGCCCCAGCATTTT. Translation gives CASSPRRGSNQPQHF.

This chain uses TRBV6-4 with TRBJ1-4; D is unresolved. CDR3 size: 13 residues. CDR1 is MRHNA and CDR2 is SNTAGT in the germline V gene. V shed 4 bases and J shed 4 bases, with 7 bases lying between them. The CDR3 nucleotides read TGTGCCAGCAGTGCTAACTTTAATGAAAAACTGTTTTTT. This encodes CASSANFNEKLFF.